The rows below give T cell receptor beta chains drawn from one sample of a study of blood T cells in healthy people across ages. From the 5' RACE reads, TCRdb called clonotypes with MiXCR, one entry per CDR3 protein. The sample includes 800,000 to 1,000,000 distinct CDR3 sequences, roughly 52% of them seen just once. Input material: blood. The receptors stem from a man aged 25 to 45 in good health. Both conserved end residues are trimmed from each CDR3. The order of the fields is V gene, J gene, CDR3 protein.

V: TRBV20-1; J: TRBJ2-7; CDR3: SAPRGSSYEQY
V: TRBV12-3/TRBV12-4; J: TRBJ2-3; CDR3: ASSSTGFWADTQY
V: TRBV7-2; J: TRBJ2-1; CDR3: ASSPNDLAGEQF
V: TRBV21-1; J: TRBJ1-5; CDR3: ASSKEVRRGNQPQH
V: TRBV5-6; J: NA; CDR3: ASSFGAGFGETQY
V: TRBV4-1; J: TRBJ1-2; CDR3: ASSQDSSNHGYT
V: TRBV6-6; J: TRBJ2-1; CDR3: ASSYSSGVVNEQF
V: TRBV29-1; J: TRBJ2-3; CDR3: SVDRRGGTDTQY
V: TRBV28; J: TRBJ1-2; CDR3: ASSSYRGLTLGYT
V: TRBV6-5; J: TRBJ2-7; CDR3: ASSYSISGGMDEQY
V: TRBV28; J: TRBJ2-3; CDR3: ASSLVLPGQVSTDTQY
V: TRBV2; J: TRBJ1-1; CDR3: ASSERGNTEAF
V: TRBV5-6; J: TRBJ1-1; CDR3: ASSPWEDTLNTEAF
V: TRBV6-1; J: TRBJ1-2; CDR3: ASTHPQGSNYGYT
V: TRBV3-1; J: TRBJ2-5; CDR3: ASSHPDYKETQY
V: TRBV20-1; J: TRBJ1-5; CDR3: SARDRAGGLGNQPQH
V: TRBV20-1; J: TRBJ1-2; CDR3: SARDRGRVTYGYT
V: TRBV2; J: TRBJ2-3; CDR3: ASRLAGDPDTQY
V: TRBV9; J: TRBJ2-7; CDR3: ASSPSGSSDYEQY
V: TRBV6-5; J: TRBJ1-4; CDR3: ASSQIGTGAYEKLF
V: TRBV27; J: TRBJ2-7; CDR3: ASSMDRGPSYEQY
V: TRBV28; J: TRBJ1-1; CDR3: ASSLMVEEAF
V: TRBV4-2; J: TRBJ1-1; CDR3: ASRHIDLIGPEAF
V: TRBV4-2; J: NA; CDR3: ASSQIAGSSYNEQY
V: TRBV20-1; J: TRBJ2-2; CDR3: SAKVRNTGELF
V: TRBV4-2; J: TRBJ2-7; CDR3: ASSLRTVPSYEQY
V: TRBV20-1; J: TRBJ2-7; CDR3: SADERATNYEQY
V: TRBV20-1; J: TRBJ1-2; CDR3: SAGGQGGYGYT
V: TRBV5-1; J: TRBJ2-3; CDR3: ASSLAQTRQGLTDTQY
V: TRBV6-6; J: TRBJ1-2; CDR3: ASSYQGQTNYGYT
V: TRBV20-1; J: TRBJ1-2; CDR3: SARIPDNYGYT
V: TRBV28; J: TRBJ2-3; CDR3: ASSLRGRGTDTQY
V: TRBV5-1; J: TRBJ2-6; CDR3: ASKEPSGANVLT
V: TRBV4-1; J: TRBJ2-7; CDR3: ASSHDRAEQY
V: TRBV6-6; J: TRBJ2-5; CDR3: ASSYMNEQY